The clone carrying this TCR beta chain was detected only a few times. One entry per CDR3 protein, called by TCRdb with MiXCR from the 5' RACE reads. The sample holds 77,000 or so distinct CDR3 sequences; approximately 21% are singletons and the top ten take about 6.8%. These data are taken from a study of spatial heterogeneity in lung cancer. Background on the study: The average count in raw reads for each unique TCR and UMI combination exceeded eight appearances.

Sample time point: sample taken at primary tumor resection. Tumor, nontumor lung or frozen PBMC supplied whole RNA that was sequenced unsorted. A total of over 70 untreated early-stage non-small cell lung cancer patients served as donors. The CDR3 is 16 amino acids. The trim removed 3 bases at V and 3 bases at J, leaving 10 bases unmatched. Germline V gene sequence: CDR1 MGHRA, CDR2 YSYEKL. The specimen comprised PBMCs, sampled at surgery. The chain joins TRBV4-1 to TRBJ1-2; 7 bases are shared with TRBD1. The receptor comes from a male donor with early-stage non-small cell lung cancer. For the CDR3, the DNA is TGCGCCAGCAGCCAGGGTCAGGGGGGCAAAGACTATGGCTACACCTTC. It encodes CASSQGQGGKDYGYTF.